These 15 T cell receptor beta chains were all obtained from the same sample, sequenced in a study of regulatory T cells in long-lasting Graves disease. Time point defined: persistent/refractory GD, antithyroid drugs over 5 years with positive TRAb. From PBMCs, RNA was extracted and then used to make the TCR library. In building TCR beta libraries, iRepertoire HTBI primers were used together with Arm-PCR of CDR3 regions. In TCRdb, the multiplex PCR reads were re-called with MiXCR into one record per CDR3 protein. Of a few hundred thousand distinct CDR3 sequences listed, approximately 25% are singletons. The sequencing here drew on peripheral blood mononuclear cells (PBMCs), taken when the disease was refractory, from a patient treated with antithyroid drugs. All receptors derive from a middle-aged woman with Graves disease.

This clonotype was counted at least ten times. The chain joins TRBV2 to TRBJ1-5; tentative D call: TRBD1 (6 bases). Trimming took off 5 bases at V and 2 bases at J, with 13 bases between the two ends. This CDR3 is built from 15 residues. CDR1 is SNHLY and CDR2 is FYNNEI in the germline V gene. The chain's CDR3 is CASSRDMGGNQPQHF. CDR3 nucleotide sequence: TGTGCCAGCAGTCGGGACATGGGAGGCAATCAGCCCCAGCATTTT.

This clonotype has only a few counts. The genes are TRBV2 and TRBJ2-3; maybe TRBD2 (6 bases). The CDR3 consists of 15 residues. V lost 11 bases and J 3 bases, leaving 21 bases between the germline ends. Per germline, CDR1 SNHLY and CDR2 FYNNEI. DNA of the CDR3: TGTGCCGGTCGCGGGATGGGGTCGGGTACAGATACGCAGTATTTT. Its translation is CAGRGMGSGTDTQYF.

This clonotype was counted between two and nine times. The chain employs TRBV5-1 and TRBJ1-1; TRBD1 matches at 8 bases. CDR1 SGHRS and CDR2 YFSETQ come from the germline V gene. The CDR3 is 17 amino acids. Losses at the gene ends were 3 bases for V and 0 bases for J; bases not matched to a gene: 10. The CDR3 sequence is CASSWGTGARMNTEAFF. CDR3 nucleotide sequence: TGCGCCAGCAGCTGGGGGACAGGAGCGAGAATGAACACTGAAGCTTTCTTT.

This clonotype was counted at least ten times. The chain couples TRBV28 to TRBJ1-1, with 9 nucleotides matching TRBD1. The V segment lost 4 bases and the J segment 3 bases; nucleotides outside the gene matches: 9. This CDR3 is 16 amino acids long. Germline CDR1 and CDR2: MDHEN and SYDVKM. The DNA for the CDR3 is TGTGCCAGCAGTTCCGGGACAGGGCTTATGGACACTGAAGCTTTCTTT. This sequence encodes CASSSGTGLMDTEAFF.

This clonotype came up once. V and J are TRBV20-1 and TRBJ2-7, with D maybe TRBD1 (5 bases). Germline CDR1 DFQATT, CDR2 SNEGSKA (reference sequence). The V gene lost 0 bases and the J gene lost 3 bases, with 15 bases spanning the gap. This CDR3 has 15 residues. CDR3 amino acids: CSARDPAAGYYEQYF. The CDR3 coding sequence is TGCAGTGCTAGAGACCCCGCGGCAGGGTACTACGAGCAGTACTTC.

In this sample, this clonotype turned up many times. The rearrangement joins TRBV28 to TRBJ2-7; 9 nucleotides line up with TRBD2. The V gene end was trimmed by 8 bases and the J gene end by 6 bases; junction bases not matched to a gene: 11. The CDR3 runs to 14 residues. Germline V gene lookup returns CDR1 MDHEN and CDR2 SYDVKM. CDR3 sequence (DNA): TGTGCCAGCGGACGGACACTAGCGGGCCCCGAGCAGTACTTC. Translating gives CASGRTLAGPEQYF.

This clonotype was counted at least ten times. Here the CDR3 reads CSATGLAGPINTGELFF. CDR3 in DNA: TGCAGCGCAACGGGGCTAGCGGGGCCGATAAACACCGGGGAGCTGTTTTTT. The chain combines TRBV29-1 with TRBJ2-2, with 9 bases aligning to TRBD2. Unmatched junction bases numbered 14, after V lost 7 bases and J lost 2 bases. Germline V gene lookup returns CDR1 SQVTM and CDR2 ANQGSEA. The CDR3 covers 17 residues.

The chain has TRBV5-1 and TRBJ2-2; 7 bases fit TRBD2. V was clipped by 5 bases and J by 2 bases; unmatched bases: 18. This CDR3 is built from 19 residues. Germline V CDR1 and CDR2: SGHRS, YFSETQ. The CDR3 DNA follows: TGCGCCAGCAGAAAAAGAGGCGAAGTGGGAGGGCCCAACACCGGGGAGCTGTTTTTT. The encoded protein is CASRKRGEVGGPNTGELFF.

The chain is built from TRBV3-1 and TRBJ1-5; D is perhaps TRBD1 (5 bases). V lost 3 bases, J lost 9 bases, and 9 bases lay in between. CDR3 length equals 12 residues. Looked up from germline, CDR1 is LGHDT and CDR2 is YNNKEL (reference sequence). The CDR3 bases are TGTGCCAGCAGCCAGAGAAGGGGGCCCCAGCATTTT. Translation: CASSQRRGPQHF.

This clonotype came up a few times. The rearrangement links TRBV6-1 to TRBJ2-1; TRBD2 matches at 7 bases. V dropped 2 bases and J dropped 4; count of bases not matched to a gene: 5. The CDR3 has 15 residues. Germline V gives CDR1 MNHNS, CDR2 SASEGT. The CDR3 bases are TGTGCCAGCAGTGAATTGGCTAGCGGTTACAATGAGCAGTTCTTC. It translates to CASSELASGYNEQFF.

The chain employs TRBV20-1 and TRBJ1-6; a weak D match, TRBD1 (6 bases). The V gene lost 6 bases and the J gene lost 6 bases, with 18 bases spanning the gap. CDR3 length: 15 amino acids. The V gene's germline CDR1 is DFQATT and CDR2 SNEGSKA (reference sequence). The CDR3: CSAEGGDPFNSPLHF. CDR3 nucleotides: TGCAGTGCCGAAGGGGGTGATCCCTTTAATTCACCCCTCCACTTT.

The gene calls are TRBV24-1 and TRBJ2-3; 9 positions agree with TRBD1. The CDR3 covers 14 residues. Germline V gene sequence: CDR1 KGHDR, CDR2 SFDVKD. V lost 8 bases, J lost 3 bases, and 5 bases stayed unmatched. The CDR3 DNA reads TGTGCCACCAAGGACAGGGGCGCAACAGATACGCAGTATTTT. It encodes CATKDRGATDTQYF.

This chain uses TRBV7-6 with TRBJ2-7; weak D call: TRBD2 (5 bases). CDR1 and CDR2 (germline): SGHVS, FNYEAQ. This CDR3 spans 14 amino acids. Trimming pared 5 bases from V and 2 bases from J, leaving 13 bases between. The CDR3 protein is CASSDPRGTYEQYF. DNA for the CDR3: TGTGCCAGCAGCGACCCACGGGGAACCTACGAGCAGTACTTC.

In its sample, this clonotype was seen many times. The J gene is TRBJ1-1, the V gene TRBV15; the D is unclear. The CDR3 totals 14 residues. V lost 1 base, J lost 3 bases, and 9 bases lay in between. Per germline, CDR1 LNHNV and CDR2 YYDKDF (reference sequence). The CDR3 bases are TGTGCCACCAGCAGAGGGGTCGTGGACACTGAAGCTTTCTTT. As protein: CATSRGVVDTEAFF.

The chain links TRBV5-1 to TRBJ1-3; 10 bases are shared with TRBD1. With V trimmed by 4 bases and J by 2 bases, 0 bases remained unmatched. The CDR3 has 14 residues. Germline values: CDR1 SGHRS, CDR2 YFSETQ. CDR3: CASSGQGAGNTIYF. CDR3 sequence (DNA): TGCGCCAGCAGCGGACAGGGGGCTGGAAACACCATATATTTT.